This T cell receptor beta chain was captured by sequencing in a study of cytomegalovirus exposure and HLA in healthy donors. The PCR was carried out with 60 Vbeta primers and 13 Jbeta primers. Sequencing was performed with immunoSEQ multiplex PCR; in TCRdb, only in-frame clones are kept and a portion is missing. The profile covers 100,000 to 150,000 clones, with around 72% appearing a single time and around 4% taken by the ten largest. Only one count was recorded for this clone. V trimming: 4 bases; J trimming: 1 base; junction bases outside the gene matches: 5. This CDR3 contains 15 residues. Germline CDR1 and CDR2: LGHNA and YSLEER.

The sequence came from a man aged 25 to 40 in good health and CMV-seronegative. The sequenced material came from PBMCs. This chain uses TRBV4-3 with TRBJ2-3, with 7 positions matching TRBD2. This chain's CDR3 is CASSRQSGGTDTQYF. The CDR3 DNA reads TGCGCCAGCAGCCGCCAAAGCGGGGGCACAGATACGCAGTATTTT.